The rows below give T cell receptor beta chains drawn from one sample of a study of glioma-infiltrating T cells. MiXCR was run by TCRdb on the multiplex PCR reads, yielding one entry per CDR3 protein. The profile shows roughly 130,000 distinct CDR3 sequences, under 30% of them singletons. The sequenced sample consisted of glioma tissue, nonneoplastic brain tissue, or PBMCs (not recorded which). The origin of the receptors is a human donor with low-grade glioma or glioblastoma, undergoing nonglioma brain surgery, or in good health (not recorded which). CDR3s include the opening cysteine and the closing phenylalanine or tryptophan. A D gene is named only where the DNA matches it firmly. Not every row has a clone size; where given, it reads once, few, many or a size class.

J,size,V,D,DNA,CDR3
TRBJ2-5,NA,TRBV2,NA,TGTGCCAGCGGACAGTTAGAAGAGACCCAGTACTTC,CASGQLEETQYF
TRBJ1-6,few,TRBV6-1,NA,TGTGCCAGCAGTTCCTGGGGCAATCTTCCGGAGTCACCCCTCCACTTT,CASSSWGNLPESPLHF
TRBJ2-1,many,TRBV6-1,TRBD2,TGTGCCAGCAGTCTACTCCCCCGGGGGGGGGCCTGGGATGAGCAGTTCTTC,CASSLLPRGGAWDEQFF
TRBJ1-2,many,TRBV20-1,NA,TGCAGTGCTAGAGATCGTAGTTCTACGGATGGCTACACCTTC,CSARDRSSTDGYTF
TRBJ1-6,few,TRBV7-8,NA,TGTGCCAGCAGCTCAAAACGCCCGCGGCAGGATAATTCACCCCTCCACTTT,CASSSKRPRQDNSPLHF
TRBJ2-5,many,TRBV20-1,TRBD1,TGCAGTGCTAAGATATCCGGGACAGGAGGGAGAGAGACCCAGTACTTC,CSAKISGTGGRETQYF
TRBJ1-5,few,TRBV27,NA,TGTGCCAGCGCAGGACGGAGCAATCAGCCCCAGCATTTT,CASAGRSNQPQHF
TRBJ1-5,many,TRBV7-2,NA,TGTGCCAGCAGCTTAGCTGCAGGGAACAATCAGCCCCAGCATTTT,CASSLAAGNNQPQHF
TRBJ2-5,many,TRBV7-2,NA,TGTGCCAGCAGCCACTCCGTCGGGGGCCAAGAGACCCAGTACTTC,CASSHSVGGQETQYF
TRBJ2-2,NA,TRBV29-1,NA,TGCAGCGTTGACGGATGGGGGCTGAACACCGGGGAGCTGTTTTTT,CSVDGWGLNTGELFF
TRBJ2-5,few,TRBV24-1,TRBD1,TGTGCCACCACCCTAGACAGGGTTCGGGAGACCCAGTACTTC,CATTLDRVRETQYF
TRBJ2-2,NA,TRBV2,TRBD2,TGTGCCAGCAGGGGGACTAGCAGCACCGGGGAGCTGTTTTTT,CASRGTSSTGELFF
TRBJ1-5,NA,TRBV7-9,NA,TGTGCCAGCAGCATGGGGACCACAGGGCTCGCCAATCAGCCCCAGCATTTT,CASSMGTTGLANQPQHF
TRBJ1-1,few,TRBV3-1,NA,TGTGCCAGCAGCGTCCCTCGGGCCCGTGTCACTGAAGCTTTCTTT,CASSVPRARVTEAFF
TRBJ2-5,few,TRBV7-2,TRBD2,TGTGCCAGCAGCTTAGCTTCGCGGGGGGACCAAGAGACCCAGTACTTC,CASSLASRGDQETQYF
TRBJ2-5,NA,TRBV7-9,NA,TGTGCCAGCAGCTCTTTCACTGGAGCCAAAGGGACCCAGTACTTC,CASSSFTGAKGTQYF
TRBJ1-1,NA,TRBV29-1,TRBD1,TGCAGCGTTCGGACAGGGTGGGGACGGACTGAAGCTTTCTTT,CSVRTGWGRTEAFF
TRBJ2-1,many,TRBV27,TRBD1,TGTGCCAGCAGGCCCCCAAACAGGGGCTACAATGAGCAGTTCTTC,CASRPPNRGYNEQFF
TRBJ1-1,NA,TRBV7-8,NA,TGTGCCAGCAGCTACGGACGGTTTCTCGCTGAAGCTTTCTTT,CASSYGRFLAEAFF
TRBJ1-1,NA,TRBV28,TRBD1,TGTGCCAGCAGTTTAAGGGGGCAGCGGGGTAACACTGAAGCTTTCTTT,CASSLRGQRGNTEAFF